The entry below gives a single TCR beta chain sequence along with its context. Its antigen is as yet unknown. This specimen comes from a study of T cell responses to AZD1222 COVID-19 vaccine. Study findings and constraints: Dominant CD4 TCR responses targeted spike regions 160-218 and 743-854. Spike-specific TCR breadth and depth went up after people got two AZD1222 doses. At baseline, seropositivity was found in only a handful of AZD1222 recipients.

Losses at the gene ends were 5 bases for V and 5 bases for J; bases not matched to a gene: 8. The CDR3 has 14 amino acids. CDR1 SGHTA and CDR2 FQGNSA come from the germline V gene. The method was immunoSEQ multiplex PCR; TCRdb's version includes in-frame clones alone and lacks a portion of them. The top ten hold under 5% of the sample, which has tens of thousands of clones, 88% seen once. Here the sequenced sample was peripheral blood, taken on day 0 of MenACWY control vaccination. The J gene is TRBJ2-5, the V gene TRBV7-2, with 7 bases fitting TRBD1. The TCR comes from an adult in good health. CDR3 sequence (DNA): TGTGCCAGCAGCCGGGGACAGTTTCGGGAGACCCAGTACTTC. This gives the protein CASSRGQFRETQYF.